This T cell receptor (beta chain) was captured by sequencing in a study of sequential checkpoint blockade in melanoma. Treatment here: randomized to nivolumab then ipilimumab (arm A) or the reverse (arm B). Data came from immunoSEQ multiplex PCR; TCRdb stores just in-frame clones and leaves some out. The table shows over 5,000 clones, with 20% to 30% occurring only once. This clone was found a few times. There are 18 residues in the CDR3. CDR1 and CDR2 (germline): ENHRY, SYGVKD. Deletions cut 0 bases from V and 0 bases from J, with 15 bases between. Sequencing used tumor tissue (inferred from file names), obtained from a patient given nivolumab and ipilimumab in sequence. The clonotype originates from a human donor with melanoma. The rearrangement uses TRBV10-3 and TRBJ1-3; D possibly corresponds to TRBD1 (5 bases). CDR3 in amino acids: CAISESNVAGDSGNTIYF. The CDR3 coding sequence is TGTGCCATCAGTGAGTCAAACGTGGCGGGGGACTCTGGAAACACCATATATTTT.